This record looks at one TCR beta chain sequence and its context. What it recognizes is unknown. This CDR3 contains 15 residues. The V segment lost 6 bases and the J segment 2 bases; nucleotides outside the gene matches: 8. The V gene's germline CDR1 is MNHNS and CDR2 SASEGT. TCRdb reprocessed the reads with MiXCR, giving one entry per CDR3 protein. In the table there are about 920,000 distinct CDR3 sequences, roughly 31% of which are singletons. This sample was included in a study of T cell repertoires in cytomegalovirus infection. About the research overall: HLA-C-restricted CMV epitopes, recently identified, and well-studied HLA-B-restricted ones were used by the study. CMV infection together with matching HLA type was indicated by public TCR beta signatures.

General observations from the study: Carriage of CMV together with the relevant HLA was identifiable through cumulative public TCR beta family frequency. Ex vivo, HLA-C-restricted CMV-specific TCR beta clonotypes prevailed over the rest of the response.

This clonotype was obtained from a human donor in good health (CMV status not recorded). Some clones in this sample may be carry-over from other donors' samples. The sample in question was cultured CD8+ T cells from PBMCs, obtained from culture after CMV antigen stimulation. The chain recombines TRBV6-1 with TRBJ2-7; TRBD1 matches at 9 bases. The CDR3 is CASRVEQGAAYEQYF. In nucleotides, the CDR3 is TGTGCCAGCAGGGTGGAACAGGGGGCCGCCTACGAGCAGTACTTC.